Each of the 12 T cell receptor beta chains below was sequenced from the same sample in a study of beta chain features in type 1 diabetes (dated by TCRdb to 2016 to 2019). Broader findings and caveats from the paper: Type 1 diabetes patients showed a moderate but significant shortening of TCRB CDR3 length in all four CD4+ subsets.

The antigens for these receptors are not known. Library preparation was by the immunoSEQ multiplex PCR assay. The High Capacity cDNA Reverse Transcription Kit was used to reverse transcribe all of the isolated RNA, meaning that expressed TCRB transcripts were what got sequenced. The table comes from immuneACCESS by way of TCRdb, which keeps in-frame sequences with V and J called. Part of the clones is missing from these tables; in studies checked, under half for an unresolved V gene and the rest for unknown reasons. The sample profile shows some 350,000 clones; less than 15% of them were found once. Roughly 0.015% of the sample is held by the ten biggest clonotypes. The sequenced material came from naive CD4+ T cells from blood. Per the publication, the cell subset or site label means: true naive CD4+ T cells. The receptors were gathered from a woman between 18 and 29 years old with type 1 diabetes.

The chain combines TRBV7-2 with TRBJ2-5; perhaps TRBD1 as D (5 bases). V lost 1 base and J lost 0, with 9 bases in between. The CDR3 is 15 residues long. Germline V gene data show CDR1 as SGHTA and CDR2 as FQGNSA. The CDR3 nucleotides are TGTGCCAGCAGCTTAGGACAGCTACACCAAGAGACCCAGTACTTC. It is translated as CASSLGQLHQETQYF. Full variable domain (missing parts from reference TRBV7-2 and TRBJ2-5): GAGVSQSPSNKVTEKGKDVELRCDPISGHTALYWYRQSLGQGLEFLIYFQGNSAPDKSGLPSDRFSAERTGGSVSTLTIQRTQQEDSAVYLCASSLGQLHQETQYFGPGTRLLVL.

This chain joins TRBV7-3 and TRBJ2-1, with 9 bases identical to TRBD1. CDR3 length: 15 residues. The germline V gene encodes CDR1 SGHTA and CDR2 FQGTGA. Unmatched junction bases numbered 9, after V lost 2 bases and J lost 10 bases. CDR3 sequence reads: CASSLSTTGGKEQFF. CDR3 DNA: TGTGCCAGCAGCTTATCGACTACAGGGGGCAAAGAGCAGTTCTTC.

This clone was counted between two and nine times. The rearrangement links TRBV28 to TRBJ1-1; 10 positions agree with TRBD1. The CDR3 loop spans 13 amino acids. Trimming took 8 bases from V and 1 from J; bases not matched to a gene: 1. The germline V gene has CDR1 MDHEN and CDR2 SYDVKM. The CDR3 region is CASWDRGNTEAFF. The DNA for the CDR3 is TGTGCCAGCTGGGACAGGGGGAACACTGAAGCTTTCTTT.

This clone came up a few times. This chain joins TRBV7-2 and TRBJ2-3; 9 bases are a match to TRBD2. This CDR3 spans 15 amino acids. Germline CDR1 SGHTA, CDR2 FQGNSA. V trimming: 3 bases; J trimming: 6 bases; junction bases outside the gene matches: 7. As DNA, the CDR3 is TGTGCCAGCAGCTTGATAGCGGGAGTGGGGGATACGCAGTATTTT. Protein sequence: CASSLIAGVGDTQYF.

The table lists this clone with a few counts. The chain links TRBV15 to TRBJ2-2; TRBD2 might be the D (5 bases). The V gene's germline CDR1 is LNHNV and CDR2 YYDKDF (reference sequence). The CDR3 loop spans 14 amino acids. The germline V and J ends were trimmed by 0 bases and 6 bases, with 8 bases remaining between them. Here the CDR3 DNA reads TGTGCCACCAGCAGAGATATGGGAGCCGGGGAGCTGTTTTTT. Amino acids: CATSRDMGAGELFF.

There are a few counts of this clone. The V and J genes are TRBV28 and TRBJ2-7; 13 bases map to TRBD2. Germline values: CDR1 MDHEN, CDR2 SYDVKM. The CDR3 covers 15 residues. The ends lost 5 bases at V and 2 bases at J; junction bases unmatched: 3. This CDR3 reads CASSPLAGGTYEQYF. CDR3 in DNA: TGTGCCAGCAGTCCACTAGCGGGAGGGACCTACGAGCAGTACTTC.

The chain combines TRBV4-3 with TRBJ2-2, with 8 bases lining up with TRBD1. V gave up 3 bases and J gave up 0 bases; unmatched junction bases: 6. Germline V CDR1 and CDR2: LGHNA, YSLEER. CDR3 size: 17 residues. This CDR3 reads CASSHPPGQANTGELFF. CDR3 DNA sequence: TGCGCCAGCAGCCACCCTCCGGGACAGGCGAACACCGGGGAGCTGTTTTTT.

This sequence joins TRBV6-6 and TRBJ1-1, with D hard to call. The CDR3 consists of 11 residues. Trimming left V 6 bases short and J 10 bases short, with 12 bases between. Germline lookup yields CDR1 MNHNY and CDR2 SVGAGI (reference sequence). The CDR3 is CASRRGWVAFF. DNA for the CDR3: TGTGCCAGCAGACGAGGTTGGGTAGCTTTCTTT.

This clone was detected only a few times. The chain employs TRBV5-1 and TRBJ2-4, with a weak D call TRBD1 (7 bases). The CDR3 is 18 amino acids. The germline V gene encodes CDR1 SGHRS and CDR2 YFSETQ. V was cut by 2 bases and J by 0 bases, with 18 bases left in between. The CDR3 loop reads CASSLFSQGGLAKNIQYF. CDR3 in DNA: TGCGCCAGCAGCTTATTTTCTCAGGGGGGACTAGCCAAAAACATTCAGTACTTC.

The rearrangement uses TRBV7-6 and TRBJ2-2; 7 bases match TRBD2. The CDR3 runs 16 residues. CDR1 SGHVS and CDR2 FNYEAQ come from the germline V gene. The junction had 13 bases not matched to a gene; V was cut back by 5 bases and J by 7 bases. Here the CDR3 DNA reads TGTGCCAGCAGCCCACGTTTGGGGGAGGGGATCGGGGAGCTGTTTTTT. Protein: CASSPRLGEGIGELFF.

This clone was picked up a small number of times. The chain has TRBV7-9 and TRBJ2-4; D may be TRBD1 (6 bases). Per germline, CDR1 SEHNR and CDR2 FQNEAQ (reference sequence). Trimming left V 1 base short and J 8 bases short, with 21 bases between. The CDR3 has 17 amino acids. CDR3 nucleotides: TGTGCCAGCAGCTTAGTGAGGAGTGACAGGTCTAAAGACATTCAGTACTTC. Translating it yields CASSLVRSDRSKDIQYF.

The chain uses TRBV5-1 and TRBJ2-3; 9 positions match TRBD2. CDR3 length: 14 residues. The ends lost 4 bases at V and 4 bases at J; junction bases unmatched: 4. CDR1 and CDR2 from the germline V gene are SGHRS and YFSETQ. The CDR3 here is CASSPIAGADTQYF. The CDR3 region has the DNA TGCGCCAGCAGCCCAATAGCGGGAGCAGATACGCAGTATTTT.